Listed below are T cell receptor beta chains from one sample, sequenced in a study of cytomegalovirus exposure and HLA in healthy donors. Using immunoSEQ multiplex PCR, the repertoire was profiled, and TCRdb retains in-frame clones only, with some absent. In total, the table holds about 130,000 clones. Source material: PBMCs. The receptors originated from a woman aged 40 to 50 in good health and CMV-seronegative. Both conserved end residues are part of each CDR3. D genes are given only for firm matches.

J gene | D gene | V gene | CDR3 protein | CDR3 DNA
TRBJ1-5 | NA | TRBV7-8 | CASSREATSNQPQHF | TGTGCCAGCAGCCGAGAGGCGACTAGCAATCAGCCCCAGCATTTT
TRBJ1-4 | TRBD1 | TRBV18 | CASSPNRGQGLFF | TGTGCCAGCTCACCGAACAGGGGGCAGGGACTGTTTTTT
TRBJ1-5 | TRBD1 | TRBV19 | CASSHTGVNQPQHF | TGTGCCAGTAGTCACACAGGGGTAAATCAGCCCCAGCATTTT
TRBJ1-2 | NA | TRBV5-6 | CASRTGHGQGYTF | TGTGCCAGCAGGACGGGACATGGACAGGGCTACACCTTC
TRBJ1-1 | NA | TRBV5-4 | CASSLQGGTEAFF | TGTGCCAGCAGCTTGCAAGGGGGCACTGAAGCTTTCTTT
TRBJ1-1 | TRBD1 | TRBV7-2 | CASSPFWTGGTEAFF | TGTGCCAGCAGCCCCTTTTGGACAGGGGGCACTGAAGCTTTCTTT
TRBJ1-2 | NA | TRBV5-1 | CASSLFSTGAEYGYTF | TGCGCCAGCAGCTTGTTTTCGACAGGTGCGGAATATGGCTACACCTTC
TRBJ2-2 | NA | TRBV11-1 | CASSSSGRQGNTGELFF | TGTGCCAGCAGCTCAAGCGGGAGACAGGGGAACACCGGGGAGCTGTTTTTT
TRBJ1-1 | NA | TRBV4-3 | CASSPTGRWNTEAFF | TGCGCCAGCAGCCCCACAGGCAGGTGGAACACTGAAGCTTTCTTT
TRBJ2-5 | NA | TRBV7-9 | CASSERVSQETQYF | TGTGCCAGCAGCGAGCGGGTCTCACAAGAGACCCAGTACTTC
TRBJ2-5 | TRBD1 | TRBV5-5 | CASSLRGGQGETQYF | TGTGCCAGCAGCTTGCGGGGGGGACAGGGGGAGACCCAGTACTTC
TRBJ1-1 | NA | TRBV9 | CASSVGPEGGAFF | TGTGCCAGCAGCGTGGGGCCGGAGGGAGGAGCTTTCTTT
TRBJ2-1 | TRBD1 | TRBV5-1 | CASSWGRQGRSYNEQFF | TGCGCCAGCAGCTGGGGAAGACAGGGACGCTCCTACAATGAGCAGTTCTTC
TRBJ1-5 | TRBD1 | TRBV5-5 | CASSSRQGDNQPQHF | TGTGCCAGCAGCTCTCGACAGGGAGACAATCAGCCCCAGCATTTT
TRBJ1-1 | NA | TRBV11-1 | CASSFLGGRGTEAFF | TGTGCCAGCAGCTTCCTGGGGGGTCGGGGCACTGAAGCTTTCTTT
TRBJ2-4 | NA | TRBV29-1 | CSVAQGNIQYF | NA
TRBJ1-5 | NA | TRBV27 | CASSAQGFSNQPQHF | TGTGCCAGCAGTGCCCAGGGGTTTAGCAATCAGCCCCAGCATTTT
TRBJ1-4 | NA | TRBV18 | CASSPYRTANEKLFF | TGTGCCAGCTCACCGTACCGGACAGCTAATGAAAAACTGTTTTTT
TRBJ1-2 | TRBD1 | TRBV2 | CASSEFRGQHGYTF | TGTGCCAGCAGTGAATTTCGGGGACAGCATGGCTACACCTTC
TRBJ2-5 | NA | TRBV10-3 | CAAAAGQETQYF | TGTGCCGCGGCCGCCGGACAAGAGACCCAGTACTTC
TRBJ1-4 | NA | TRBV19 | CASSDRLPGEKLFF | TGTGCCAGTAGTGACAGGCTCCCCGGGGAAAAACTGTTTTTT
TRBJ1-2 | NA | TRBV5-1 | CASSSAVADYGYTF | TGCGCCAGCAGCTCTGCCGTGGCTGACTATGGCTACACCTTC
TRBJ1-6 | TRBD1 | TRBV28 | CASSTRTGEGSPLHF | TGTGCCAGCAGTACCCGGACAGGGGAAGGTTCACCCCTCCACTTT
TRBJ1-2 | TRBD1 | TRBV7-9 | CASSSWDRGLYGYTF | TGTGCCAGCAGCTCCTGGGACAGGGGCCTCTATGGCTACACCTTC
TRBJ1-5 | TRBD1 | TRBV7-8 | CASSLLTGEEPQHF | TGTGCCAGCAGCCTTTTGACAGGGGAGGAGCCCCAGCATTTT
TRBJ1-3 | TRBD1 | TRBV5-1 | CASSKRTGDTGNTIYF | TGCGCCAGCAGCAAAAGGACAGGGGACACTGGAAACACCATATATTTT
TRBJ2-7 | NA | TRBV7-7 | CASSDLNRPYEQYF | TGTGCTAGCAGCGACCTAAACAGGCCCTACGAGCAGTACTTC
TRBJ2-3 | NA | TRBV11-3 | CASSLLADTQYF | TGTGCCAGCAGCTTACTAGCAGATACGCAGTATTTT
TRBJ1-2 | NA | TRBV4-1 | CASSQVRGDYGYTF | TGCGCCAGCAGCCAAGTCCGGGGTGACTATGGCTACACCTTC
TRBJ2-7 | NA | TRBV6-5 | CASSYTRYEQYF | TGTGCCAGCAGTTATACGAGGTACGAGCAGTACTTC
TRBJ2-1 | TRBD1 | TRBV11-3 | CASSLRTGSQNEQFF | TGTGCCAGCAGCCTCAGGACAGGGAGTCAGAATGAGCAGTTCTTC
TRBJ2-5 | NA | TRBV19 | CASTAGGAGRGETQYF | TGTGCCAGTACCGCTGGGGGGGCAGGGCGAGGGGAGACCCAGTACTTC
TRBJ1-2 | TRBD1 | TRBV5-1 | CASSFSGQYDYGYTF | TGCGCCAGCAGCTTTTCGGGACAGTACGACTATGGCTACACCTTC
TRBJ2-5 | NA | TRBV4-1 | CASSLALPETQYF | TGCGCCAGCAGCCTGGCCCTCCCGGAGACCCAGTACTTC
TRBJ1-6 | TRBD1 | TRBV6-4 | CASSDSTGNSPLHF | TGTGCCAGCAGTGACTCGACAGGGAATTCACCCCTCCACTTT
TRBJ1-4 | NA | TRBV7-2 | CASSLSRGPNEKLFF | TGTGCCAGCAGCTTATCCAGGGGACCTAATGAAAAACTGTTTTTT
TRBJ2-3 | NA | TRBV10-3 | CAITSAGRPDTQYF | TGTGCCATCACCTCTGCGGGCCGACCGGATACGCAGTATTTT
TRBJ2-1 | NA | TRBV7-2 | CASSLDRGANEQFF | TGTGCCAGCAGCTTAGATCGGGGGGCGAATGAGCAGTTCTTC
TRBJ2-1 | TRBD1 | TRBV6-1 | CASSESDRLQQFF | TGTGCCAGCAGTGAATCGGACAGGCTCCAGCAGTTCTTC
TRBJ1-6 | NA | TRBV4-3 | CASSQDHRESSPLHF | TGCGCCAGCAGCCAAGATCACAGGGAGAGTTCACCCCTCCACTTT
TRBJ2-5 | NA | TRBV2 | CASSWGTGETQYF | TGTGCCAGCAGTTGGGGGACTGGAGAGACCCAGTACTTC
TRBJ2-7 | TRBD1 | TRBV18 | CASSSGTGELYEQYF | TGTGCCAGCTCATCCGGGACAGGGGAGTTGTACGAGCAGTACTTC
TRBJ1-6 | NA | TRBV7-3 | CASSLSQNSPLHF | TGTGCCAGCAGCTTAAGTCAGAATTCACCCCTCCACTTT
TRBJ1-2 | NA | TRBV4-3 | CASSPANVQFTYGYTF | TGCGCCAGCAGCCCGGCGAATGTACAGTTCACCTATGGCTACACCTTC
TRBJ1-1 | NA | TRBV20-1 | CSALLNTEAFF | TGCAGTGCGCTATTGAACACTGAAGCTTTCTTT
TRBJ2-3 | TRBD2 | TRBV10-3 | CAISEGTSGGLTDTQYF | TGTGCCATCAGTGAGGGGACTAGCGGGGGGTTGACAGATACGCAGTATTTT
TRBJ1-3 | TRBD1 | TRBV5-1 | CASSWGQVGNTIYF | TGCGCCAGCAGCTGGGGACAGGTTGGAAACACCATATATTTT
TRBJ2-7 | NA | TRBV7-9 | CASSPIRGGAKGEQYF | TGTGCCAGCAGCCCCATCCGTGGGGGCGCAAAAGGCGAGCAGTACTTC
TRBJ2-6 | TRBD1 | TRBV4-3 | CASSQADRGFSGANVLTF | TGCGCCAGCAGCCAAGCAGACAGGGGGTTCTCTGGGGCCAACGTCCTGACTTTC
TRBJ2-4 | TRBD2 | TRBV7-9 | CASSPAGGTKNIQYF | TGTGCCAGCAGCCCAGCGGGGGGCACCAAAAACATTCAGTACTTC